Given below is one TCR beta chain in context. Its matching antigen is unknown. This sample was included in a study of CD8 T cells in ankylosing spondylitis. General study results and limits: A number of the motif variants had already been described in reactive arthritis synovial fluid and blood. Seemingly characteristic of ankylosing spondylitis blood was a TCR beta motif consisting of roughly 8 highly homologous variants. Clones linked with disease were CD8+ and fairly uncommon in the peripheral blood. It was reported that disease-linked clones were significantly enriched in matched ankylosing spondylitis synovial fluid.

Germline CDR1 SNHLY, CDR2 FYNNEI. The CDR3 length is 15 residues. Trimming shortened V by 6 bases and J by 5 bases, and 19 bases separated the two germline ends. Quantitative molecular-barcoded 5'-RACE generated the TCR beta libraries. TCRdb recomputed calls from the 5' RACE reads with MiXCR, one row per CDR3 protein. This table has over 400,000 distinct CDR3 sequences, roughly a quarter appearing once. The TCR comes from a male donor with ankylosing spondylitis. The V call is TRBV2, the J call TRBJ2-5; D might be TRBD2 (5 bases). The sequencing sample was made of blood, either unsorted or a sorted T cell fraction (not recorded which). The CDR3 DNA reads TGTGCCAGCAGCGTACCGGGAACACTAGGGGAGACCCAGTACTTC. This gives the protein CASSVPGTLGETQYF.